This T cell receptor (beta chain) derives from a study of blood T cell repertoires in COVID-19. Across the study: Whether acute or convalescent, the COVID-19 samples came from the United States, Italy and Spain. From T cells, B-cell-depleted T cells, or PBMCs came the material, which was cDNA or gDNA.

In the study's own analysis: The assay estimated nucleated cells by amplifying reference gene primers. Measured with immunoSEQ multiplex PCR; TCRdb has only the in-frame clones, and not every one. The DNA was the basis for D and trimming; V, J and clone size are from that table. The profile shows some 40,000 clones, roughly 92% of them singletons. The germline CDR1 and CDR2 sequences are MGHRA and YSYEKL. CDR3 length equals 16 residues. V lost 3 bases and J lost 4; bases outside the gene matches: 9. V usage is TRBV4-1 and J usage is TRBJ1-3; 7 bases match TRBD1. The origin of this receptor is a man aged 50-59 years with active COVID-19. Sequencing input: peripheral blood. Written as DNA, the CDR3 is TGCGCCAGCAGCCAGGTCCTCACAGGGGTAGGAAACACCATATATTTT. Protein product: CASSQVLTGVGNTIYF.